These 16 T cell receptor beta chains share one sample of origin, sequenced in a study of T cell repertoires in cytomegalovirus infection. TCRdb ran MiXCR on the reads and lists one entry per CDR3 protein. Of around 800,000 distinct CDR3 sequences listed, less than 35% were seen once; the top ten hold around 12%. No antigen is known for these receptors. The sequenced sample was cultured CD8+ T cells from PBMCs, obtained from culture after CMV antigen stimulation. All receptors come from a human donor in good health (CMV status not recorded). Some clones in this sample may be carry-over from other donors' samples.

The V and J genes are TRBV15 and TRBJ1-2; TRBD1 aligns across 9 bases. CDR3 length: 16 amino acids. Trimming removed 4 bases from V and 3 bases from J; junction bases left unmatched: 9. Germline CDR1 is LNHNV and CDR2 is YYDKDF (reference sequence). Here the CDR3 DNA reads TGTGCCACCAGCACCTCAACGTGGGACAGGGACTATGGCTACACCTTC. Residues: CATSTSTWDRDYGYTF.

The chain joins TRBV9 to TRBJ2-1, with D perhaps given as TRBD1 or TRBD2 (6 bases each). The CDR3 spans 15 residues. The germline V gene encodes CDR1 SGDLS and CDR2 YYNGEE. The V and J ends lost 0 bases and 9 bases respectively, with 16 bases between them. CDR3 bases: TGTGCCAGCAGCGTAGGAGGAGGGGGACATGGTGAGCAGTTCTTC. Protein sequence: CASSVGGGGHGEQFF.

The chain combines TRBV7-2 with TRBJ1-2; no clear D. The CDR3 spans 17 residues. Trimming took off 5 bases at V and 0 bases at J, with 19 bases between the two ends. Germline CDR1 is SGHTA and CDR2 is FQGNSA. CDR3 DNA sequence: TGTGCCAGCAGCCTTTCACGCGGGGTAGCGGCTAACTATGGCTACACCTTC. It is translated as CASSLSRGVAANYGYTF.

The chain is built from TRBV19 and TRBJ2-1; no firm D call. The germline CDR1 and CDR2 sequences are LNHDA and SQIVND (reference sequence). CDR3 length: 16 residues. V lost 1 base, J lost 6 bases, and 16 bases lay in between. CDR3 loop: CASSIGRRTGFNEQFF. For the CDR3, the DNA is TGTGCCAGTAGTATAGGGAGACGGACGGGCTTCAATGAGCAGTTCTTC.

V is TRBV6-2 or TRBV6-3 and J is TRBJ2-1; 10 nucleotides align to TRBD2. This CDR3 region has 18 residues. The junction had 11 bases not matched to a gene; V was cut back by 2 bases and J by 4 bases. The V gene's germline CDR1 is MNHEY and CDR2 SVGEGT. The CDR3 is CASSYPQRGGRDYNEQFF. The CDR3 DNA reads as TGTGCCAGCAGTTACCCCCAGCGGGGGGGCCGGGATTACAATGAGCAGTTCTTC.

This clonotype has only a few counts. This chain links TRBV27 with TRBJ2-1; 9 nucleotides align to TRBD2. CDR1 and CDR2 (germline): MNHEY, SMNVEV (reference sequence). The CDR3 totals 15 residues. Germline trimming cut 7 bases from V and 0 bases from J; bases unmatched to any gene: 4. CDR3 region: CASKQRGASYNEQFF. The CDR3 DNA is TGTGCCAGCAAACAGCGGGGGGCCTCCTACAATGAGCAGTTCTTC.

With respect to this clonotype: The junction shows a germline mismatch at one end, possibly a read error. The gene calls are TRBV6-5 and TRBJ1-1; no definite D call. Germline V gene sequence: CDR1 MNHEY, CDR2 SVGAGI. The CDR3 has 12 amino acids. The CDR3 DNA sequence: TGTGCCACCAGTCCGGGGTACACTGAAGCTTTCTTT. Translated, it gives CATSPGYTEAFF.

The chain is built from TRBV20-1 and TRBJ2-1; TRBD2 matches at 11 bases. The CDR3 contains 13 residues. Germline V gene data show CDR1 as DFQATT and CDR2 as SNEGSKA (reference sequence). Trimming took 6 bases from V and 6 from J; bases not matched to a gene: 4. As DNA, the CDR3 is TGCAGTGCAATAGCGGGGGGGCCCAATGAGCAGTTCTTC. As protein: CSAIAGGPNEQFF.

This chain connects TRBV14 to TRBJ1-1; D gene ambiguous. The CDR3 runs 15 residues. Trimming removed 3 bases at V and 1 base at J, with 12 bases between. CDR1 SGHDN and CDR2 FVKESK come from the germline V gene. CDR3 sequence (DNA): TGTGCCAGCAGCCACTCAGGAATCCAGAACACTGAAGCTTTCTTT. This translates into CASSHSGIQNTEAFF.

In DNA form, the CDR3 reads TGCGCCAGCAGCTTGCTTGCAGGACCCTTTTACAATGAGCAGTTCTTC. It specifies CASSLLAGPFYNEQFF. V usage is TRBV5-1 and J usage is TRBJ2-1; D is unresolved. Trimming left V 1 base short and J 4 bases short, with 15 bases between. There are 16 residues in the CDR3. Germline values: CDR1 SGHRS, CDR2 YFSETQ.

This chain connects TRBV7-6 to TRBJ2-2; the match to TRBD1 covers 8 bases. Germline CDR1 reads SGHVS; CDR2 reads FNYEAQ. CDR3 length: 16 residues. J was trimmed by 6 bases and V by 5 bases; bases with no gene match: 11. Here the CDR3 reads CASSRAGGALSGELFF. The CDR3 nucleotides are TGTGCCAGCAGCCGTGCAGGGGGCGCTTTATCCGGGGAGCTGTTTTTT.

The chain uses TRBV15 and TRBJ2-7; TRBD2 matches 9 bases. The CDR3 extends over 14 amino acids. Germline-derived CDR1 and CDR2 are LNHNV and YYDKDF (reference sequence). After removal of 1 base from V and 4 bases from J, the junction contained 2 bases not matched to a gene. The CDR3: CATSRGAGGYEQYF. In DNA, the CDR3 is TGTGCCACCAGCAGAGGAGCGGGGGGTTACGAGCAGTACTTC.

The J gene is TRBJ2-1, the V gene TRBV7-9; D is unclear. The CDR3 covers 16 residues. Germline V gene lookup returns CDR1 SEHNR and CDR2 FQNEAQ (reference sequence). Trimming removed 7 bases from V and 0 bases from J, with 16 bases in between. CDR3 region: CASTQWGLSSYNEQFF. CDR3 bases: TGTGCCAGCACCCAGTGGGGTTTAAGCTCCTACAATGAGCAGTTCTTC.

The table lists this clonotype with a few counts. The rearrangement links TRBV6-5 to TRBJ1-1; D is uncertain. The V end lost 7 bases, the J end lost 0 bases, and 9 bases lay between the germline ends. The germline CDR1 and CDR2 sequences are MNHEY and SVGAGI. This CDR3 is built from 13 residues. This CDR3 is CASTLAMNTEAFF. The CDR3 bases are TGTGCCAGCACATTGGCCATGAACACTGAAGCTTTCTTT.

The V call is TRBV7-3, the J call TRBJ2-3; possibly TRBD2 for D (5 bases). This CDR3 spans 14 amino acids. V lost 5 bases and J lost 2, with 11 bases in between. Germline V gene sequence: CDR1 SGHTA, CDR2 FQGTGA. In DNA form, the CDR3 reads TGTGCCAGCAGCCCCCGTGACTACACAGATACGCAGTATTTT. Residues: CASSPRDYTDTQYF.

This clonotype was seen only a few times. J is TRBJ1-5 and V is TRBV6-6; TRBD1 matches at 7 bases. CDR1 and CDR2 (germline): MNHNY, SVGAGI (reference sequence). V lost 2 bases and J lost 0; bases outside the gene matches: 10. The CDR3 has 18 amino acids. DNA of the CDR3: TGTGCCAGCAGTTACGTGCCGGGACAGACCTATAGCAATCAGCCCCAGCATTTT. As protein: CASSYVPGQTYSNQPQHF.